This T cell receptor (beta chain) came from a study of blood T cell repertoires in COVID-19. Study context: Whether acute or convalescent, the COVID-19 samples came from the United States, Italy and Spain. T cells, B-cell-depleted T cells, or PBMCs provided the cDNA or gDNA that served as material.

Per the authors' pipeline: Researchers report that nucleated cell counts were estimated from reference gene primer amplification. Profiled with immunoSEQ multiplex PCR; TCRdb holds only in-frame clones, not every one. The V and J calls and the clone size are those of that table, but D and trimming were determined from the DNA. The sample records about 86,000 clones, approximately 86% being singletons. With 5 bases clipped from V and 5 bases from J, the junction kept 9 bases outside the gene matches. Germline V gene lookup returns CDR1 SGHTA and CDR2 FQGNSA. The CDR3 loop spans 17 amino acids. Sequencing was carried out using peripheral blood. V is TRBV7-2 and J is TRBJ2-2; TRBD2 agrees at 12 bases. The receptor was isolated from a man aged 50-59 years with acute or convalescent COVID-19. CDR3: CASSPRGLAGSTGELFF. The CDR3 bases are TGTGCCAGCAGCCCACGCGGACTAGCGGGAAGTACCGGGGAGCTGTTTTTT.